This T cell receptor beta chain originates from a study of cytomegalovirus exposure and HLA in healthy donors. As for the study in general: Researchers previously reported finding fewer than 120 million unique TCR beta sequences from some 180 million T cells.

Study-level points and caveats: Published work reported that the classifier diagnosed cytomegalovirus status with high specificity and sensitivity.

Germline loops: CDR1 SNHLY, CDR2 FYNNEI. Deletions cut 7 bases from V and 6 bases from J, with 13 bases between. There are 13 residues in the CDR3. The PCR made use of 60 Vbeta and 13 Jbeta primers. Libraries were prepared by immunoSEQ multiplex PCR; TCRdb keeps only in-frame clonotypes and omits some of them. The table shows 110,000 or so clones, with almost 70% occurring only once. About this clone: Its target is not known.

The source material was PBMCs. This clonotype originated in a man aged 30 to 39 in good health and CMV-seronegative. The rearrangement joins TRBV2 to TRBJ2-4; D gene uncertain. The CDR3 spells CASKILLGNIQYF. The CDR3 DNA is TGTGCCAGCAAGATCCTACTCGGAAACATTCAGTACTTC. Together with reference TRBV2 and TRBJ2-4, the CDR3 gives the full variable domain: EPEVTQTPSHQVTQMGQEVILRCVPISNHLYFYWYRQILGQKVEFLVSFYNNEISEKSEIFDDQFSVERPDGSNFTLKIRSTKLEDSAMYFCASKILLGNIQYFGAGTRLSVL.